This is a list of T cell receptor beta chains from one sample in a study of cytomegalovirus exposure and HLA in healthy donors. The repertoire was sequenced with immunoSEQ multiplex PCR; TCRdb's copy has only in-frame clones and lacks some. Found here are fewer than 200,000 clones, 85% of them singletons; the top ten hold more than 15%. Sequences were obtained from PBMCs. Source of these receptors: a man in his late teens or twenties in good health and CMV-seropositive. The CDR3 runs from the conserved cysteine through the conserved F or W. A D gene is named only where the DNA matches it firmly. A clone size is listed for some rows: how often the clone was seen (once, few, many), or a class if it is expanded.

abundance: once; j_gene: TRBJ2-7; v_gene: TRBV5-6; d_gene: NA; CDR3nt: TGTGCCAGCAGCTTGCTCCGGACTCGCCCCTTTTACGAGCAGTACTTC; CDR3aa: CASSLLRTRPFYEQYF
abundance: few; j_gene: TRBJ2-7; v_gene: TRBV2; d_gene: NA; CDR3nt: TGTGCCAGCAGTGCCCCAAGTCACAAGGGGAACGAGCAGTACTTC; CDR3aa: CASSAPSHKGNEQYF
abundance: few; j_gene: TRBJ2-3; v_gene: TRBV5-4; d_gene: TRBD2; CDR3nt: TGTGCCAGCAGCTTGGGACTAGCGATGAGCACAGATACGCAGTATTTT; CDR3aa: CASSLGLAMSTDTQYF
abundance: once; j_gene: TRBJ1-1; v_gene: TRBV7-9; d_gene: TRBD1; CDR3nt: TGTGCCAGCAGCTCGACAGGGTCTGACACTGAAGCTTTCTTT; CDR3aa: CASSSTGSDTEAFF
abundance: NA; j_gene: TRBJ2-5; v_gene: TRBV18; d_gene: TRBD2; CDR3nt: TGTGCCAGCTCAACTAGCGGCCAAGAGACCCAGTACTTC; CDR3aa: CASSTSGQETQYF
abundance: NA; j_gene: TRBJ2-1; v_gene: TRBV5-1; d_gene: TRBD2; CDR3nt: TGCGCCAGCAGCTTAATTCTAGCGGGGGTGAATGAGCAGTTCTTC; CDR3aa: CASSLILAGVNEQFF
abundance: NA; j_gene: TRBJ2-1; v_gene: TRBV19; d_gene: TRBD2; CDR3nt: TGTGCCAGTAGTAAGCTAGCGGGAGACGGTTACAATGAGCAGTTCTTC; CDR3aa: CASSKLAGDGYNEQFF
abundance: NA; j_gene: TRBJ2-4; v_gene: TRBV30; d_gene: NA; CDR3nt: TGTGCCTGGAGTGTAAGCAGGGTTGCCAAAAACATTCAGTACTTC; CDR3aa: CAWSVSRVAKNIQYF
abundance: NA; j_gene: TRBJ2-5; v_gene: TRBV5-6; d_gene: TRBD2; CDR3nt: TGTGCCAGCAGACCCGCCGGGACTAGCGGGAGGCACCAAGAGACCCAGTACTTC; CDR3aa: CASRPAGTSGRHQETQYF
abundance: NA; j_gene: TRBJ1-1; v_gene: TRBV6-4; d_gene: TRBD1; CDR3nt: TGTGCCAGCAGGACAGGGGACACTGAAGCTTTCTTT; CDR3aa: CASRTGDTEAFF
abundance: once; j_gene: TRBJ2-7; v_gene: TRBV29-1; d_gene: TRBD1; CDR3nt: TGCAGCGTTGAAGCAGGGGGAATCGGCTACGAGCAGTACTTC; CDR3aa: CSVEAGGIGYEQYF
abundance: NA; j_gene: TRBJ2-5; v_gene: TRBV4-2; d_gene: TRBD2; CDR3nt: TGTGCCAGCAGCCAAGCTAGCGGGGGCCAAGAGACCCAGTACTTC; CDR3aa: CASSQASGGQETQYF
abundance: NA; j_gene: TRBJ1-1; v_gene: TRBV7-9; d_gene: NA; CDR3nt: TGTGCCAGCAGCTTAGCGCGGGGGAGTGAAGCTTTCTTT; CDR3aa: CASSLARGSEAFF
abundance: NA; j_gene: TRBJ2-3; v_gene: TRBV11-1; d_gene: TRBD2; CDR3nt: TGTGCCAGCACCAGCGGGGGGGCGTTGGCAGATACGCAGTATTTT; CDR3aa: CASTSGGALADTQYF